This record covers a single T cell receptor beta chain. The source of the sample is a study of CD8 T cells in Susac syndrome. CDR1 is DFQATT and CDR2 is SNEGSKA in the germline V gene (reference sequence). V was pared by 6 bases and J by 1 base, with 10 bases of the junction left unmatched. CDR3 length equals 15 residues. RNA totalling roughly 0.45 to 1 ug underwent reverse transcription with random hexamers. An immunoSEQ multiplex PCR generated amplified TCR beta CDR3 products spanning 54 Vbeta and 13 Jbeta. One entry per CDR3 protein results from TCRdb running MiXCR on the immunoSEQ multiplex PCR reads. The sample has nearly 200,000 distinct CDR3 sequences, nearly 95% seen once. Peripheral blood CD8+ and CD4+ T cells were profiled by TCR beta sequencing. Relapsing-remitting disease, either stable or active, was present in the treatment-naive patients who were the multiple sclerosis controls.

The sequencing input was CD4+ T cells from PBMCs. The sequence came from a human donor with multiple sclerosis. V is TRBV20-1 and J is TRBJ2-3; 7 bases line up with TRBD2. DNA of the CDR3: TGCAGTGCCCCTATGGCGGGGGTGGGCACAGATACGCAGTATTTT. Protein: CSAPMAGVGTDTQYF.